The source of this TCR beta chain is a study of regulatory T cells in long-lasting Graves disease (dated by TCRdb to the early 2020s). About the investigation overall: Persistent Graves' disease was defined as antithyroid drug treatment for over 5 years with persistently positive TSH receptor autoantibodies. This study used TCR sequencing and RNA sequencing of peripheral blood to compare persistent Graves' disease patients against newly diagnosed Graves' disease patients. The study was registered as a clinical trial and conducted in China. TCR sequencing covered 13 persistent and around 20 newly diagnosed Graves' disease patients, around 33 samples in total. On average, persistent Graves' disease patients in the clinical cohort had been on antithyroid drugs for eight to twelve years.

Library creation used multiplex PCR. Sequencing took place on an Illumina HiSeq 4000. To build TCR beta libraries, CDR3 regions were amplified by Arm-PCR using iRepertoire HTBI primers. Before sequencing, the PCR products went through gel purification. Regarding the original processing steps: Gene usage analysis of CDR3 amino acid clonotypes relied on the 60 or so TRBV and 15 or so TRBJ segments identified across samples. COPE and FqMerger were used to merge filtered high-quality paired reads into contigs. Contigs were aligned with BLAST to IMGT TRBV, TRBD and TRBJ reference genes, and CDR3 was defined per IMGT. Any clonotype with a frequency above 0.1% was classified as a highly expanded clone. Shannon entropy served as the measure of repertoire diversity, while the Gini coefficient captured V-J evenness. Clonotypes shared by more than one individual were considered public. The public reads were reanalyzed by TCRdb: fastp trimming at Q25, MiXCR alignment, in-frame beta chains only. Identical CDR3 protein sequences are pooled into one entry, listed with their most common genes and DNA. These V and J calls derive from TCRdb rather than the authors' analysis. This sample gives over 650,000 distinct CDR3 sequences in total; around 30% of them show up just once. Clones ranked in the top ten supply 42% of the sample.

This clonotype was counted between two and nine times. What antigen it recognizes has not been identified. Base qualities were left out, and no much larger clone turns up one base away. The time point label of this sample denotes: persistent/refractory GD, antithyroid drugs over 5 years with positive TRAb. For both TCR sequencing and RNA sequencing, RNA was extracted from PBMCs using TRIzol. The diagnosis of Graves' disease followed American Thyroid Association guidelines. Patients for the study were recruited at an endocrinology department in Xi'an, China. From each patient, around 9.3 milliliters of peripheral blood was collected into an EDTA anticoagulant tube. Ficoll Paque Plus density gradient separation was used to isolate PBMCs, and no additional T cell sorting was done. An Agilent 2100 Bioanalyzer and agarose gel were used to check RNA quality, while a NanoDrop 2000 measured RNA concentration.

The CDR3, from cysteine to phenylalanine, totals 13 residues. Of all the DNA, just the CDR3 is kept, 39 bases in frame from base 1. The germline ends are 13 bases apart after V is trimmed by 1 base and J by 13 bases. The germline V gene encodes CDR1 MGHRA and CDR2 YSYEKL. On the study overall, not on this receptor specifically: Sequencing and analysis were limited to the TCR beta chain. Compared with newly diagnosed patients, persistent Graves' disease patients had lower TCR Shannon entropy and fewer highly expanded clones, which suggests clonal expansion. Persistent patients shared more public clonotypes among themselves (roughly 2,700) than newly diagnosed patients did (roughly 920). The study examined only peripheral blood because the primary lesion, thyroid tissue, could not be accessed. TRBV28, TRBJ1-2 and TRBJ2-5 were preferentially used in persistent disease, while TRBV20-1 and TRBJ2-1 were favored in newly diagnosed disease. The small sample size was acknowledged by the authors as a limitation that may reduce accuracy.

The chain joins TRBV4-1 to TRBJ1-4; the D gene identity is not certain. This sequence was found in a female donor with Graves disease. Sequences were derived from peripheral blood mononuclear cells (PBMCs), sampled when the disease was refractory, from a patient treated with antithyroid drugs. This receptor carries the CDR3 CASSQVGRIGLFF. The DNA sequence follows: TGCGCCAGCAGCCAAGTTGGGAGGATTGGACTGTTTTTT.